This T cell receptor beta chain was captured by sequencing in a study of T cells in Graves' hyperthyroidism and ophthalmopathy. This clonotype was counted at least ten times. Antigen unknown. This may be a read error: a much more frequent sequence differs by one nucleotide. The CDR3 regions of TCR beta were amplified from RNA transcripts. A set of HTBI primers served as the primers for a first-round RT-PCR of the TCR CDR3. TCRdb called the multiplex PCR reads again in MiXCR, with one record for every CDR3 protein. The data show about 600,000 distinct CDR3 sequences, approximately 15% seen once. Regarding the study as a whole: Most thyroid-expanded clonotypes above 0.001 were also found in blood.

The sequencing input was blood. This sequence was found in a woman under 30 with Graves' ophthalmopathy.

The CDR3 protein is CASSENTEAFF. Written as DNA, the CDR3 is TGTGCCAGCAGTGAAAACACTGAAGCTTTCTTT. The rearrangement joins TRBV6-1 to TRBJ1-1; D gene ambiguous. Per germline, CDR1 MNHNS and CDR2 SASEGT. V shed 2 bases and J shed 2 bases, with 0 bases lying between them. The CDR3 is 11 amino acids.